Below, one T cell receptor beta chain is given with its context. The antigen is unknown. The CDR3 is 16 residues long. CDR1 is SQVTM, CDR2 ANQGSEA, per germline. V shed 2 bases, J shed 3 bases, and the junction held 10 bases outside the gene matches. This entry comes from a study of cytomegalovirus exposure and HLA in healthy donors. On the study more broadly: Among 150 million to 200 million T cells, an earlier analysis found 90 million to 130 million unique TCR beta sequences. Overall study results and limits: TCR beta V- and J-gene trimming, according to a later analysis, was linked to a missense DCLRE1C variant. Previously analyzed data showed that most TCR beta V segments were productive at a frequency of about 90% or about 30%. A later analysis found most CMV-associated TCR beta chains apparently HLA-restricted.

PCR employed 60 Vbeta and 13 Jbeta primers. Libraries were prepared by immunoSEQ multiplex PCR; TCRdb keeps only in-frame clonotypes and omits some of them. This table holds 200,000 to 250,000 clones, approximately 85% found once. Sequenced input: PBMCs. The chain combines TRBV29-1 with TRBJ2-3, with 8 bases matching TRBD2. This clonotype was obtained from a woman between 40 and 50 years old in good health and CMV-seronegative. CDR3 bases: TGCAGCGTTGAATGGTTGCGGGAGGTTCGGACAGATACGCAGTATTTT. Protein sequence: CSVEWLREVRTDTQYF.